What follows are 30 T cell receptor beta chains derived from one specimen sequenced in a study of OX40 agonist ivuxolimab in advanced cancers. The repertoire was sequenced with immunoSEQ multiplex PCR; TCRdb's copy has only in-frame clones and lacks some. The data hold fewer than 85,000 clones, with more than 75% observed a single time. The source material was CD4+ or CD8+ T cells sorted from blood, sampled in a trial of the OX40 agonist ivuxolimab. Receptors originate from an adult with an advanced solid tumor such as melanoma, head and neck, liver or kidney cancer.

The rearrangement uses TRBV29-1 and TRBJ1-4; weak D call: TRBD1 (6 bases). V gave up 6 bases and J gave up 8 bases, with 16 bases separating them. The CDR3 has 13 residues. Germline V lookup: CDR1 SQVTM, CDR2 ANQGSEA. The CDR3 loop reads CSVTQGSGEKLFF. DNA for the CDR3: TGCAGCGTAACACAGGGCTCTGGCGAAAAACTGTTTTTT.

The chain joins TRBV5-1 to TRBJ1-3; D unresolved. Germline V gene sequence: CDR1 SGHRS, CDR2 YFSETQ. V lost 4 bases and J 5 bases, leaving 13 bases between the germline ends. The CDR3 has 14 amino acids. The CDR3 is CASSLDSSRNTIYF. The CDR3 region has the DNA TGCGCCAGCAGCCTGGACTCATCACGAAACACCATATATTTT.

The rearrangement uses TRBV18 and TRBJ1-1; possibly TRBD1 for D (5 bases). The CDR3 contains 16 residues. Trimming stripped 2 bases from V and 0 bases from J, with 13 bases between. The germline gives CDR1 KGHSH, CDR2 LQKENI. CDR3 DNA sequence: TGTGCCAGCTCACCAGTGTTCGGGGGACTGAACACTGAAGCTTTCTTT. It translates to CASSPVFGGLNTEAFF.

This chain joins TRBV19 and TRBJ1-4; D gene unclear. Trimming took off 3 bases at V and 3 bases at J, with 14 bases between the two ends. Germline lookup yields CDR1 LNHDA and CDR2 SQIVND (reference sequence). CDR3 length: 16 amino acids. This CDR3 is CASSILGGFANEKLFF. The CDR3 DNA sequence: TGTGCCAGTAGTATTCTGGGAGGTTTTGCTAATGAAAAACTGTTTTTT. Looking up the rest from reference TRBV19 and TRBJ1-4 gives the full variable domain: DGGITQSPKYLFRKEGQNVTLSCEQNLNHDAMYWYRQDPGQGLRLIYYSQIVNDFQKGDIAEGYSVSREKKESFPLTVTSAQKNPTAFYLCASSILGGFANEKLFFGSGTQLSVL.

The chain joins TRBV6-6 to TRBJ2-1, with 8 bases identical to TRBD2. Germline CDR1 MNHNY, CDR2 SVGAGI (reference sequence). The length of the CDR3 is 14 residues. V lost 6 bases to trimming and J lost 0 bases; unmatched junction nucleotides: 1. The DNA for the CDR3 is TGTGCCAGCAGAAGCGGGAGCTCCTACAATGAGCAGTTCTTC. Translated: CASRSGSSYNEQFF.

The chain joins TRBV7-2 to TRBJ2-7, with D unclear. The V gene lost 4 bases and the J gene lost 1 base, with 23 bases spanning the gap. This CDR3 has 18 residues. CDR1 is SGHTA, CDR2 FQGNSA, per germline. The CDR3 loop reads CASSSPESYTVESYEQYF. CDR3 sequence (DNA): TGTGCCAGCAGCTCCCCAGAGAGCTACACGGTGGAATCCTACGAGCAGTACTTC. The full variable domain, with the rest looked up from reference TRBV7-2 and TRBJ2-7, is GAGVSQSPSNKVTEKGKDVELRCDPISGHTALYWYRQSLGQGLEFLIYFQGNSAPDKSGLPSDRFSAERTGGSVSTLTIQRTQQEDSAVYLCASSSPESYTVESYEQYFGPGTRLTVT.

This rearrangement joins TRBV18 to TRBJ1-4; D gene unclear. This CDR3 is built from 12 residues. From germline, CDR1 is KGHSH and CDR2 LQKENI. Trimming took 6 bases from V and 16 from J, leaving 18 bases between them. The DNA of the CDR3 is TGTGCCAGCTCCCTAGCGGGTCGGATGACGTTTTTT. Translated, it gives CASSLAGRMTFF.

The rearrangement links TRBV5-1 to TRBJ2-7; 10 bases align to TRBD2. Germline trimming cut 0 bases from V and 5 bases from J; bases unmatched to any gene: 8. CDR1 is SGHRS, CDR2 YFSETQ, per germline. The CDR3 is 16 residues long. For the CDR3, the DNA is TGCGCCAGCAGCTTGGGGGCTAGCGGGAGTCTCCACGAGCAGTACTTC. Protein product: CASSLGASGSLHEQYF.

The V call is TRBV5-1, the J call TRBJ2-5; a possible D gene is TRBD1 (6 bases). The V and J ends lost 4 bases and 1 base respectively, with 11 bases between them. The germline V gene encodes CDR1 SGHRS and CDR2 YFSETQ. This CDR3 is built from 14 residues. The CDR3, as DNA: TGCGCCAGCAGCACCGGGACAACCCAAGAGACCCAGTACTTC. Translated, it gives CASSTGTTQETQYF.

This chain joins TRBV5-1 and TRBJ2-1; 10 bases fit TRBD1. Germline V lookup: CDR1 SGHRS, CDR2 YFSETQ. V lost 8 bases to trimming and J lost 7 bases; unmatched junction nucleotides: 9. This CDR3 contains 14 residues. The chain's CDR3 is CASRTGGPTNEQFF. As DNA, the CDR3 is TGCGCCAGTCGGACAGGGGGGCCCACAAATGAGCAGTTCTTC.

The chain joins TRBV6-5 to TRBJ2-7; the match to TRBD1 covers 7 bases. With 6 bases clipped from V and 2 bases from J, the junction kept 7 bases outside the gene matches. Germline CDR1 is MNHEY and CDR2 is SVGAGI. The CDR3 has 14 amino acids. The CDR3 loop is CASSRGQQAYEQYF. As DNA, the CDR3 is TGTGCCAGCAGCCGGGGACAGCAAGCCTACGAGCAGTACTTC.

CDR3 sequence: CASSQDPGQGLYNEQFF. DNA of the CDR3: TGCGCCAGCAGCCAAGATCCGGGACAGGGTCTCTACAATGAGCAGTTCTTC. The chain has TRBV4-3 and TRBJ2-1; TRBD1 matches 9 bases. The germline V gene has CDR1 LGHNA and CDR2 YSLEER. This CDR3 has 17 residues. V lost 0 bases and J lost 3; bases outside the gene matches: 6.

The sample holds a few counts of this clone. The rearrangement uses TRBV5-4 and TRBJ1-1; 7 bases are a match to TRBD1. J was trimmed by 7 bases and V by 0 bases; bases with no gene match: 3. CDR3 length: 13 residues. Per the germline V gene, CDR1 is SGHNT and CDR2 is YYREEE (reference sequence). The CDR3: CASSLDRQGEAFF. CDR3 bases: TGTGCCAGCAGCTTGGATAGACAGGGTGAAGCTTTCTTT.

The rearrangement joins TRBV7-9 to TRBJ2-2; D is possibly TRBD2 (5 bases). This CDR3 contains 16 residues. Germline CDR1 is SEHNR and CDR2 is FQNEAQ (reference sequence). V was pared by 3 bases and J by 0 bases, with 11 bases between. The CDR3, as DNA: TGTGCCAGCAGCTTCCGTGGGGAGTCGAACACCGGGGAGCTGTTTTTT. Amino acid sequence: CASSFRGESNTGELFF.

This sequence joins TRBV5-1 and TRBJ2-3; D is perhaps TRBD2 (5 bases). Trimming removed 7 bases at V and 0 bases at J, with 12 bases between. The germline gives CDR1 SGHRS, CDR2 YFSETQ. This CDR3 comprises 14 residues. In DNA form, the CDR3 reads TGCGCCAGCTTCGAGGCGGGTAGCACAGATACGCAGTATTTT. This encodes CASFEAGSTDTQYF.

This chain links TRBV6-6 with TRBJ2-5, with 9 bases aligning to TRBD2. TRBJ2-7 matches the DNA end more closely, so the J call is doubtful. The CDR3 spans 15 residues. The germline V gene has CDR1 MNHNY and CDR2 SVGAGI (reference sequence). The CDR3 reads CASRFGLAPTYEQYF. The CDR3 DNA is TGTGCCAGCAGATTCGGACTAGCGCCTACCTACGAGCAGTACTTC.

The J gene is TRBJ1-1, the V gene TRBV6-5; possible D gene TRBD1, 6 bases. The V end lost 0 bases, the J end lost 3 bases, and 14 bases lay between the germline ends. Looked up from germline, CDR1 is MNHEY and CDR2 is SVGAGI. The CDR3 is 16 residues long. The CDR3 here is CASSYSGARLDTEAFF. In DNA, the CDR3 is TGTGCCAGCAGTTACTCGGGGGCCAGGCTGGACACTGAAGCTTTCTTT.

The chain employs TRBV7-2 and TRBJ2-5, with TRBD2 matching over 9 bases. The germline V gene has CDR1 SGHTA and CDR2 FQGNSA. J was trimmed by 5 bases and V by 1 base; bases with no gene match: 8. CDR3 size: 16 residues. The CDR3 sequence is CASSLVGLALAETQYF. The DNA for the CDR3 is TGTGCCAGCAGCTTAGTGGGACTAGCATTGGCGGAGACCCAGTACTTC.

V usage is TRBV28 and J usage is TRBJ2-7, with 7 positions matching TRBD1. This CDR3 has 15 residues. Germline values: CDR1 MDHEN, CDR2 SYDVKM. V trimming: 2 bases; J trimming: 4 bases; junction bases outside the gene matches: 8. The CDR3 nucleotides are TGTGCCAGCAGTTTAATCCAGGGGGTGATTTACGAGCAGTACTTC. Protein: CASSLIQGVIYEQYF.

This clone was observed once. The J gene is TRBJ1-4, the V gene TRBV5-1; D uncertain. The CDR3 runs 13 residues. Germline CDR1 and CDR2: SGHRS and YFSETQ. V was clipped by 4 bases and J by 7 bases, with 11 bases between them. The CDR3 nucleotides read TGCGCCAGCAGCCCCGACTCGGGTGAAAAACTGTTTTTT. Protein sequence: CASSPDSGEKLFF. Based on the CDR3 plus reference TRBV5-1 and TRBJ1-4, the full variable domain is KAGVTQTPRYLIKTRGQQVTLSCSPISGHRSVSWYQQTPGQGLQFLFEYFSETQRNKGNFPGRFSGRQFSNSRSEMNVSTLELGDSALYLCASSPDSGEKLFFGSGTQLSVL.

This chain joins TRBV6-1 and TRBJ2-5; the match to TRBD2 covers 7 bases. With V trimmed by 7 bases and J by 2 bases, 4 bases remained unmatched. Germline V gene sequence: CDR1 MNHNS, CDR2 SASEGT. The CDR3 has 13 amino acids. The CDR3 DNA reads TGTGCCAGCACTGCTAGCGGACAAGAGACCCAGTACTTC. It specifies CASTASGQETQYF.

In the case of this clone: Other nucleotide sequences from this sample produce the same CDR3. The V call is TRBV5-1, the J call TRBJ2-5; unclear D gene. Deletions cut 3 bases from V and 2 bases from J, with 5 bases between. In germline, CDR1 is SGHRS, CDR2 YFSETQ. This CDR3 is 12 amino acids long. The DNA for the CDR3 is TGCGCCAGCAGCTCGAGTCAAGAGACCCAGTACTTC. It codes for CASSSSQETQYF. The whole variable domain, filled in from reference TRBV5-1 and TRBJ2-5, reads KAGVTQTPRYLIKTRGQQVTLSCSPISGHRSVSWYQQTPGQGLQFLFEYFSETQRNKGNFPGRFSGRQFSNSRSEMNVSTLELGDSALYLCASSSSQETQYFGPGTRLLVL.

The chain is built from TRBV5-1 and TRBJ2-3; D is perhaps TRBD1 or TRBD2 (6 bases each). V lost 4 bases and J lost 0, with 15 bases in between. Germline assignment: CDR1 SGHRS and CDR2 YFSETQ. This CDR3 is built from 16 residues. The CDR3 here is CASSLEGGLSTDTQYF. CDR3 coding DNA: TGCGCCAGCAGCCTCGAGGGGGGCTTGAGCACAGATACGCAGTATTTT.

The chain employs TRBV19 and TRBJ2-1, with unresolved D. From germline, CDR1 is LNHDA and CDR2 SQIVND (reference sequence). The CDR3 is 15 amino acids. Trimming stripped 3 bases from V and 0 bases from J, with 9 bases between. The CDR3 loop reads CASSMLGSSYNEQFF. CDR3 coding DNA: TGTGCCAGTAGTATGTTAGGTAGCTCCTACAATGAGCAGTTCTTC.

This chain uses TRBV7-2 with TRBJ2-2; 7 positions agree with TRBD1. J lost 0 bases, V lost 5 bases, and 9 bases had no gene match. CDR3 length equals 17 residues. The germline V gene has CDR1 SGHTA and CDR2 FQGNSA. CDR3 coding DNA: TGTGCCAGCAGCCCAACAGGGGCCCTAACGAACACCGGGGAGCTGTTTTTT. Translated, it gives CASSPTGALTNTGELFF.

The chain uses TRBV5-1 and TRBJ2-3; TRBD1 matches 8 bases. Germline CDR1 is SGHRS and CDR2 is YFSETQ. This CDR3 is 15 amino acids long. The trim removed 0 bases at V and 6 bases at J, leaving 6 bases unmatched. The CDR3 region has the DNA TGCGCCAGCAGCTTGGGGGCAGGGGGCGGGGATACGCAGTATTTT. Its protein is CASSLGAGGGDTQYF.

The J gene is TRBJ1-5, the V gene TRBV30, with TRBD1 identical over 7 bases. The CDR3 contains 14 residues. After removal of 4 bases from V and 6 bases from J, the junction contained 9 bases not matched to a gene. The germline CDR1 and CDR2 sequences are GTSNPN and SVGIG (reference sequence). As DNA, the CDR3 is TGTGCCTGGACCCCTAGAGGGGGCGGTCAGCCCCAGCATTTT. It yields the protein CAWTPRGGGQPQHF.

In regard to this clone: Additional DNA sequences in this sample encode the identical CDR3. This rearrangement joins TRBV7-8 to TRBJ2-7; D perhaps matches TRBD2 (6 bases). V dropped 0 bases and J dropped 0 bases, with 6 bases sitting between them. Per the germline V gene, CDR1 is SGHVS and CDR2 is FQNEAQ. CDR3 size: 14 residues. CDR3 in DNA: TGTGCCAGCAGCTTAGCCGGGAGCTCCTACGAGCAGTACTTC. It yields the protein CASSLAGSSYEQYF.

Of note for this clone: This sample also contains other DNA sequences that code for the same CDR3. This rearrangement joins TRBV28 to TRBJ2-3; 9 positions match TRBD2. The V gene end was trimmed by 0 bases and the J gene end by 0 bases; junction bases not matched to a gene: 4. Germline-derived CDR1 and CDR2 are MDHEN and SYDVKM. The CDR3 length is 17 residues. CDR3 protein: CASSLWTSGSSTDTQYF. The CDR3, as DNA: TGTGCCAGCAGTTTATGGACTAGCGGATCTAGCACAGATACGCAGTATTTT.

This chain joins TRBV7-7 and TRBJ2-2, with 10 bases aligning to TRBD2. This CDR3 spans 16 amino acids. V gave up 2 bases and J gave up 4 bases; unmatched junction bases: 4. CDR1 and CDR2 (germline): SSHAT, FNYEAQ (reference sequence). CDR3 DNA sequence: TGTGCCAGCAGCTTACTCCCTAGCGGGGGCACCGGGGAGCTGTTTTTT. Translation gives CASSLLPSGGTGELFF.